This T cell receptor (beta chain) was recorded in a study of cytomegalovirus exposure and HLA in healthy donors. Deletions cut 1 base from V and 4 bases from J, with 10 bases between. Germline loops: CDR1 MGHDK, CDR2 SYGVNS. This CDR3 has 15 amino acids. Profiling relied on immunoSEQ multiplex PCR, and the TCRdb table lists in-frame clones only, not all of them. The sample holds around 150,000 clones, more than 75% seen once. The specimen sequenced was PBMCs. This sequence originates from a man between 18 and 29 years old in good health and CMV-seronegative. The rearrangement links TRBV25-1 to TRBJ2-2; D is ambiguous. For the CDR3, the DNA is TGTGCCAGCAGTGAATCGGCAGGTCGCACCGGGGAGCTGTTTTTT. Protein sequence: CASSESAGRTGELFF.